These 25 T cell receptor beta chains originate from one sample sequenced in a study of vaccination and CD4 T cells after COVID-19. Cultured CD4+ T cell DNA underwent sequencing with the Oncomine TCR Beta short-read assay. TCRdb reprocessed the PCR reads via MiXCR and lists one record per CDR3 protein. Found here are around 10,000 distinct CDR3 sequences, 69% of them singletons; the top ten hold approximately 10%. Antigens for these TCRs are unknown. Described treatment: roughly nine-day PBMC culture with coronavirus spike peptide pools or control peptides (ViraFEST assay). The sequenced material came from CD4+ T cells from blood, cultured in vitro. The source of these receptors is a human donor who had recovered from COVID-19.

The V and J genes are TRBV18 and TRBJ1-5; D might be TRBD1 (5 bases). The CDR3 contains 15 residues. Trimming stripped 6 bases from V and 4 bases from J, with 16 bases between. The germline V gene encodes CDR1 KGHSH and CDR2 LQKENI. CDR3 region: CASSRLGDGNQPQHF. The CDR3 region has the DNA TGTGCCAGCTCCCGTTTGGGGGATGGAAATCAGCCCCAGCATTTT. The whole variable domain, remainder taken from reference TRBV18 and TRBJ1-5, is NAGVMQNPRHLVRRRGQEARLRCSPMKGHSHVYWYRQLPEEGLKFMVYLQKENIIDESGMPKERFSAEFPKEGPSILRIQQVVRGDSAAYFCASSRLGDGNQPQHFGDGTRLSIL.

The chain employs TRBV19 and TRBJ2-1; 7 bases align to TRBD2. V lost 8 bases, J lost 5 bases, and 12 bases stayed unmatched. The germline CDR1 and CDR2 sequences are LNHDA and SQIVND (reference sequence). This CDR3 spans 15 amino acids. This chain's CDR3 is CASPSLGEGHNEQFF. The CDR3 DNA reads as TGTGCCAGTCCTTCCTTGGGGGAGGGACACAATGAGCAGTTCTTC. The variable domain in full, with the rest retrieved from reference TRBV19 and TRBJ2-1, is DGGITQSPKYLFRKEGQNVTLSCEQNLNHDAMYWYRQDPGQGLRLIYYSQIVNDFQKGDIAEGYSVSREKKESFPLTVTSAQKNPTAFYLCASPSLGEGHNEQFFGPGTRLTVL.

The J gene is TRBJ1-5, the V gene TRBV7-4; D not certain. V lost 2 bases, J lost 0 bases, and 8 bases lay in between. The CDR3 sequence is 15 residues long. The germline V gene has CDR1 SGHVT and CDR2 SQSDAQ. The CDR3, as DNA: TGTGCCAGCAGCTTAAATGTAGTTAGCAATCAGCCCCAGCATTTT. Its protein product is CASSLNVVSNQPQHF.

The rearrangement uses TRBV6-1 and TRBJ2-3; 10 nucleotides agree with TRBD1. The CDR3 totals 14 residues. Germline CDR1 MNHNS, CDR2 SASEGT. After removal of 11 bases from V and 4 bases from J, the junction contained 9 bases not matched to a gene. In DNA form, the CDR3 reads TGTGCCGGACGGGACAGGGGCCCGGCAGATACGCAGTATTTT. Its translation: CAGRDRGPADTQYF.

This sequence joins TRBV6-4 and TRBJ2-3; 8 bases agree with TRBD1. The CDR3 is 16 amino acids. Germline lookup yields CDR1 MRHNA and CDR2 SNTAGT. J lost 2 bases, V lost 0 bases, and 4 bases had no gene match. DNA for the CDR3: TGTGCCAGCAGTGACTCTCAGGGGGCCCACACAGATACGCAGTATTTT. The encoded protein is CASSDSQGAHTDTQYF.

The genes are TRBV6-1 and TRBJ2-7; TRBD1 matches 8 bases. The length of the CDR3 is 14 residues. Germline V gene sequence: CDR1 MNHNS, CDR2 SASEGT. The V segment lost 7 bases and the J segment 4 bases; nucleotides outside the gene matches: 9. DNA for the CDR3: TGTGCCAGCAACCGACAGGGGTTAGGGTACGAGCAGTACTTC. Translated, it gives CASNRQGLGYEQYF.

The chain uses TRBV7-6 and TRBJ2-5; D not certain. V was clipped by 0 bases and J by 1 base, with 12 bases between them. The CDR3 totals 16 residues. Germline-derived CDR1 and CDR2 are SGHVS and FNYEAQ. The CDR3 region has the DNA TGTGCCAGCAGCTTAGCGTCGGTCGGGCTCCAAGAGACCCAGTACTTC. Amino acid sequence: CASSLASVGLQETQYF.

This clonotype has a handful of counts. This chain connects TRBV19 to TRBJ1-5; TRBD1 might be the D (6 bases). This CDR3 is built from 14 residues. Deletions cut 6 bases from V and 4 bases from J, with 13 bases between. From germline, CDR1 is LNHDA and CDR2 SQIVND (reference sequence). As DNA, the CDR3 is TGTGCCAGTAGAACGGACAGACCTAATCAGCCCCAGCATTTT. Its protein is CASRTDRPNQPQHF.

The chain uses TRBV10-3 and TRBJ1-3, with D hard to call. Germline lookup yields CDR1 ENHRY and CDR2 SYGVKD. V was pared by 10 bases and J by 5 bases, with 6 bases between. The CDR3 extends over 10 amino acids. Here the CDR3 DNA reads TGTGCCACTTTCCGAAACACCATATATTTT. The encoded protein is CATFRNTIYF.

In regard to this clonotype: This likely comes from a read error, as the CDR3 has no conserved phenylalanine or tryptophan at its end. The V and J genes are TRBV19 and TRBJ2-4; D is ambiguous. The CDR3 has 14 amino acids. The V gene's germline CDR1 is LNHDA and CDR2 SQIVND (reference sequence). Between the trimmed V and J ends, which lost 0 bases and 0 bases, there was a span of 3 bases. The CDR3 here is CASSIELAKNIQYL. The DNA for the CDR3 is TGTGCCAGTAGTATAGAGTTAGCCAAAAACATTCAGTACCTC.

V usage is TRBV6-5 and J usage is TRBJ1-6; no definite D call. Germline loops: CDR1 MNHEY, CDR2 SVGAGI. The germline V and J ends were trimmed by 2 bases and 10 bases, with 12 bases remaining between them. The CDR3 sequence is 14 residues long. The CDR3 DNA sequence: TGTGCCAGCAGTTACGGACGTCTGCAGTCACCCCTCCACTTT. This encodes CASSYGRLQSPLHF.

This clonotype turned up a few times. The chain is built from TRBV20-1 and TRBJ1-2; 7 positions match TRBD1. The CDR3 extends over 15 amino acids. The V segment lost 3 bases and the J segment 0 bases; nucleotides outside the gene matches: 7. Germline V gene sequence: CDR1 DFQATT, CDR2 SNEGSKA (reference sequence). The CDR3 bases are TGCAGTGCTAGGGGACAGTCGAGCGCTAACTATGGCTACACCTTC. Protein: CSARGQSSANYGYTF.

The chain carries TRBV6-1 and TRBJ2-1; possibly TRBD1 or TRBD2 for D (6 bases each). This CDR3 has 23 amino acids. Germline assignment: CDR1 MNHNS and CDR2 SASEGT. Trimming took 5 bases from V and 0 from J, leaving 35 bases between them. For the CDR3, the DNA is TGTGCCAGCAGTCGACCCCGACACCGGACAGCTGACAGCCAGGAGGGCTCCTACAATGAGCAGTTCTTC. Protein product: CASSRPRHRTADSQEGSYNEQFF.

The rearrangement links TRBV12-3 or TRBV12-4 to TRBJ2-2, with 8 bases identical to TRBD2. V trimming: 5 bases; J trimming: 0 bases; junction bases outside the gene matches: 5. The CDR3 has 16 amino acids. In nucleotides, the CDR3 is TGTGCCAGCAGTCGACCGGGACTAGCGAACACCGGGGAGCTGTTTTTT. Protein: CASSRPGLANTGELFF.

This clonotype has a handful of counts. The V gene is TRBV2, the J gene TRBJ1-2; D is possibly TRBD1 (6 bases). Germline CDR1 reads SNHLY; CDR2 reads FYNNEI. The V and J ends lost 7 bases and 4 bases respectively, with 13 bases between them. The CDR3 runs to 13 residues. The CDR3 loop is CASTGGLTYGYTF. In DNA form, the CDR3 reads TGTGCCAGCACGGGGGGCCTTACCTATGGCTACACCTTC.

This clonotype was seen just once. The V call is TRBV30, the J call TRBJ2-1; perhaps TRBD1 as D (5 bases). Germline V gene lookup returns CDR1 GTSNPN and CDR2 SVGIG (reference sequence). V shed 3 bases and J shed 7 bases, with 7 bases lying between them. This CDR3 is 11 amino acids long. The CDR3 sequence is CAWSHRNEQFF. CDR3 nucleotides: TGTGCCTGGAGCCACAGGAATGAGCAGTTCTTC.

This chain joins TRBV5-4 and TRBJ1-1; D is ambiguous. V was pared by 2 bases and J by 0 bases, with 11 bases between. The CDR3 runs to 15 residues. Per germline, CDR1 SGHNT and CDR2 YYREEE (reference sequence). CDR3 sequence: CASSLGGVMNTEAFF. The CDR3 nucleotides read TGTGCCAGCAGCTTAGGAGGAGTAATGAACACTGAAGCTTTCTTT.

The J gene is TRBJ1-2, the V gene TRBV28; TRBD1 agrees at 7 bases. V gave up 5 bases and J gave up 4 bases; unmatched junction bases: 4. Germline CDR1 is MDHEN and CDR2 is SYDVKM. The CDR3 extends over 13 amino acids. The CDR3 spells CASSRTGAYGYTF. CDR3 nucleotides: TGTGCCAGCAGTCGGACAGGAGCCTATGGCTACACCTTC.

This clonotype was detected a few times. CDR3 DNA sequence: TGTGCCAGCAGGCGCTACCAGGTGGCCGGGGAGCTGTTTTTT. Its protein product is CASRRYQVAGELFF. This sequence joins TRBV2 and TRBJ2-2; D gene uncertain. V lost 6 bases and J 6 bases, leaving 14 bases between the germline ends. Germline V gene data show CDR1 as SNHLY and CDR2 as FYNNEI. CDR3 length: 14 residues. Using reference TRBV2 and TRBJ2-2 for the parts outside the CDR3, the full variable domain is EPEVTQTPSHQVTQMGQEVILRCVPISNHLYFYWYRQILGQKVEFLVSFYNNEISEKSEIFDDQFSVERPDGSNFTLKIRSTKLEDSAMYFCASRRYQVAGELFFGEGSRLTVL.

V is TRBV12-3 or TRBV12-4 and J is TRBJ1-1; D may be TRBD1 (6 bases). Trimming removed 2 bases from V and 7 bases from J, with 14 bases in between. This CDR3 is built from 14 residues. The CDR3 loop reads CASSLFGGRGEAFF. The CDR3 DNA sequence: TGTGCCAGCAGTTTATTTGGGGGCAGGGGTGAAGCTTTCTTT.

The V gene is TRBV27, the J gene TRBJ1-2, with 7 bases aligning to TRBD1. CDR3 length: 14 amino acids. Germline CDR1 and CDR2: MNHEY and SMNVEV (reference sequence). After removal of 3 bases from V and 4 bases from J, the junction contained 5 bases not matched to a gene. CDR3 DNA: TGTGCCAGCAGTTTGAACAGGGGCGTCTATGGCTACACCTTC. It encodes CASSLNRGVYGYTF.

The chain uses TRBV6-2 or TRBV6-3 and TRBJ2-5, with unresolved D. The V gene lost 7 bases and the J gene lost 6 bases, with 12 bases spanning the gap. The V gene's germline CDR1 is MNHEY and CDR2 SVGEGT. The CDR3 sequence is 12 residues long. CDR3 residues: CASTPRNKTQYF. CDR3 bases: TGTGCCAGCACCCCCAGAAACAAGACCCAGTACTTC.

This rearrangement joins TRBV19 to TRBJ1-1, with D perhaps matching TRBD1 (6 bases). CDR3 length: 14 residues. Per germline, CDR1 LNHDA and CDR2 SQIVND (reference sequence). V was clipped by 5 bases and J by 4 bases, with 14 bases between them. The CDR3 reads CASSPTGFGTEAFF. The CDR3 DNA follows: TGTGCCAGTAGTCCTACAGGGTTTGGCACTGAAGCTTTCTTT. The entire variable domain, with the rest obtained from reference TRBV19 and TRBJ1-1, is as follows: DGGITQSPKYLFRKEGQNVTLSCEQNLNHDAMYWYRQDPGQGLRLIYYSQIVNDFQKGDIAEGYSVSREKKESFPLTVTSAQKNPTAFYLCASSPTGFGTEAFFGQGTRLTVV.

The chain is built from TRBV20-1 and TRBJ1-6, with D possibly matching TRBD1 (5 bases). The CDR3 loop spans 16 amino acids. Between the trimmed V and J ends, which lost 6 bases and 5 bases, there was a span of 20 bases. The germline CDR1 and CDR2 sequences are DFQATT and SNEGSKA (reference sequence). The chain's CDR3 is CSARPVDGGNNSPLHF. The CDR3 nucleotides read TGCAGTGCAAGACCGGTTGATGGGGGGAATAATTCACCCCTCCACTTT.

This chain links TRBV2 with TRBJ2-5; a possible D gene is TRBD2 (5 bases). The CDR3 spans 13 residues. CDR1 and CDR2 from the germline V gene are SNHLY and FYNNEI. V lost 7 bases and J 1 base, leaving 10 bases between the germline ends. CDR3 coding DNA: TGTGCCAGCAAGAGAGGAGGCCAAGAGACCCAGTACTTC. It is translated as CASKRGGQETQYF.